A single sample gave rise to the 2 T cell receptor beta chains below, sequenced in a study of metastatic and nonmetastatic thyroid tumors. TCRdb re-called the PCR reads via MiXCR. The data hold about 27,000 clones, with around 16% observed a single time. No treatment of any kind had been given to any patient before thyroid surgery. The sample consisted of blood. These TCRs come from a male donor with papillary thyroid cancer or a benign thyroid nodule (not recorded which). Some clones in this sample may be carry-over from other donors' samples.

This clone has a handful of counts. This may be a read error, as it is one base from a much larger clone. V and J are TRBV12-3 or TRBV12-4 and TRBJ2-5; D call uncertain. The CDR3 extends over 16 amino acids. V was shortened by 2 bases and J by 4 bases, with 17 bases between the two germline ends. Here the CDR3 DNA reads TGTGCCAGCAGTTTACTCCGAACCCCAAAGGGAGAGACCCAGTACTTC. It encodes CASSLLRTPKGETQYF.

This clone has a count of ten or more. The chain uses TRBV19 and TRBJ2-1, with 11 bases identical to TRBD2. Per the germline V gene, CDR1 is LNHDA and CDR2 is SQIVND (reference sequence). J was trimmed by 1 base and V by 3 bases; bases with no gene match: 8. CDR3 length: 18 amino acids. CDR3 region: CASSILSGRAGSYNEQFF. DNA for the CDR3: TGTGCCAGTAGTATCCTTAGCGGGAGGGCCGGGTCCTACAATGAGCAGTTCTTC.